One and the same sample provided the 19 T cell receptor beta chains below, sequenced in a study of CD8 T cells in Susac syndrome. Reverse transcription used about 0.45 to 1 ug RNA and random hexamers. TCRdb used MiXCR to reprocess the immunoSEQ multiplex PCR reads, holding one entry per CDR3 protein. The data show roughly 200,000 distinct CDR3 sequences, with roughly nine tenths seen just once and about 0.09% held by the top ten. Material for sequencing was CD4+ T cells from PBMCs. These TCRs come from a human donor with Susac syndrome.

This chain uses TRBV6-5 with TRBJ2-5, with D uncertain. The V gene's germline CDR1 is MNHEY and CDR2 SVGAGI. The CDR3 contains 12 residues. V lost 7 bases, J lost 5 bases, and 11 bases lay in between. The CDR3 bases are TGTGCCAGCACCAGTAGTCGTGAGACCCAGTACTTC. This sequence encodes CASTSSRETQYF.

The CDR3 protein is CASSEVKDSYEQYF. DNA for the CDR3: TGTGCCAGCAGTGAAGTGAAAGACTCCTACGAGCAGTACTTC. V gene TRBV28 combines with J gene TRBJ2-7, with D hard to call. The CDR3 spans 14 residues. Germline V gene sequence: CDR1 MDHEN, CDR2 SYDVKM. Trimming left V 5 bases short and J 0 bases short, with 11 bases between. Using reference TRBV28 and TRBJ2-7 for the parts outside the CDR3, the full variable domain is DVKVTQSSRYLVKRTGEKVFLECVQDMDHENMFWYRQDPGLGLRLIYFSYDVKMKEKGDIPEGYSVSREKKERFSLILESASTNQTSMYLCASSEVKDSYEQYFGPGTRLTVT.

V is TRBV2 and J is TRBJ2-5; D perhaps matches TRBD1 (6 bases). The CDR3 runs 15 residues. Between the trimmed V and J ends, which lost 3 bases and 4 bases, there was a span of 15 bases. CDR1 and CDR2 (germline): SNHLY, FYNNEI. Written as DNA, the CDR3 is TGTGCCAGCAGTGAGTCTTGGTCAGGGGCAGAGACCCAGTACTTC. It translates to CASSESWSGAETQYF.

This chain links TRBV30 with TRBJ1-3, with D tentatively TRBD1 (5 bases). CDR1 GTSNPN and CDR2 SVGIG come from the germline V gene (reference sequence). V was trimmed by 3 bases and J by 13 bases, leaving 16 bases between them. The CDR3 is 12 amino acids. For the CDR3, the DNA is TGTGCCTGGAGAAGAGGTGTACGGGGGATATATTTT. It encodes CAWRRGVRGIYF.

The chain recombines TRBV11-2 with TRBJ2-7; the D is unclear. The germline V gene has CDR1 SGHAT and CDR2 FQNNGV. The CDR3 covers 15 residues. V lost 0 bases and J lost 2, with 11 bases in between. The DNA of the CDR3 is TGTGCCAGCAGCTTAGACTTTCCAGGCACCTACGAGCAGTACTTC. This translates into CASSLDFPGTYEQYF.

The chain employs TRBV14 and TRBJ2-5; 7 positions match TRBD2. J lost 3 bases, V lost 0 bases, and 4 bases had no gene match. Looked up from germline, CDR1 is SGHDN and CDR2 is FVKESK. CDR3 length: 15 amino acids. CDR3 sequence reads: CASSQETAGKETQYF. CDR3 nucleotide sequence: TGTGCCAGCAGCCAAGAAACAGCGGGGAAAGAGACCCAGTACTTC.

V and J are TRBV6-6 and TRBJ2-2; 8 bases line up with TRBD1. The J segment lost 5 bases and the V segment lost 0 bases, leaving 2 bases of the junction unmatched. Germline loops: CDR1 MNHNY, CDR2 SVGAGI (reference sequence). The CDR3 sequence is 15 residues long. This CDR3 is CASSYSGQGTGELFF. The CDR3 nucleotides are TGTGCCAGCAGTTACTCTGGACAGGGAACCGGGGAGCTGTTTTTT.

The V gene is TRBV5-1, the J gene TRBJ2-7; D may be TRBD1 or TRBD2 (9 bases each). This CDR3 region has 19 residues. Per the germline V gene, CDR1 is SGHRS and CDR2 is YFSETQ. V lost 0 bases to trimming and J lost 4 bases, with 26 bases between them. The CDR3 DNA follows: TGCGCCAGCAGCTTGGCCGGGACAGGGTATGGCGGGGGGGCTTACGAGCAGTACTTC. It specifies CASSLAGTGYGGGAYEQYF. The full variable domain, rest sourced from reference TRBV5-1 and TRBJ2-7, is KAGVTQTPRYLIKTRGQQVTLSCSPISGHRSVSWYQQTPGQGLQFLFEYFSETQRNKGNFPGRFSGRQFSNSRSEMNVSTLELGDSALYLCASSLAGTGYGGGAYEQYFGPGTRLTVT.

The chain has TRBV12-3 or TRBV12-4 and TRBJ2-7; tentative D call: TRBD2 (7 bases). The V gene lost 7 bases and the J gene lost 5 bases, with 24 bases spanning the gap. This CDR3 contains 16 residues. The CDR3 region is CASTHSVGGDQDEQYF. CDR3 DNA sequence: TGTGCCAGCACCCATAGCGTAGGGGGGGATCAGGACGAGCAGTACTTC.

The chain's CDR3 is CASSLHINTGELFF. The CDR3 DNA reads TGTGCCAGCAGTTTACATATAAACACCGGGGAGCTGTTTTTT. V is TRBV6-5 and J is TRBJ2-2; no definite D call. Germline CDR1 is MNHEY and CDR2 is SVGAGI. V was trimmed by 4 bases and J by 2 bases, leaving 8 bases between them. This CDR3 is built from 14 residues.

The V and J genes are TRBV28 and TRBJ1-1; D remains ambiguous. V lost 5 bases, J lost 1 base, and 26 bases lay in between. The germline CDR1 and CDR2 sequences are MDHEN and SYDVKM. This CDR3 has 19 residues. The CDR3 DNA reads as TGTGCCAGCAGTGATATCTCGGGTTTTTATATGGGTCCGAACACTGAAGCTTTCTTT. Residues: CASSDISGFYMGPNTEAFF.

The chain uses TRBV20-1 and TRBJ2-1; D is undetermined. The CDR3 is 13 amino acids. Germline assignment: CDR1 DFQATT and CDR2 SNEGSKA (reference sequence). Trimming pared 3 bases from V and 6 bases from J, leaving 12 bases between. The chain's CDR3 is CSASEPQSNEQFF. CDR3 in DNA: TGCAGTGCTAGTGAGCCCCAGTCCAATGAGCAGTTCTTC.

The CDR3, as DNA: TGTGCCAGCAGTGAAGTGCCCCTAGGATCTGAAGCTTTCTTT. Its translation is CASSEVPLGSEAFF. The chain links TRBV6-1 to TRBJ1-1; no clear D gene. CDR3 size: 14 residues. Trimming stripped 1 base from V and 6 bases from J, with 12 bases between. Germline V gene data show CDR1 as MNHNS and CDR2 as SASEGT.

The chain joins TRBV10-3 to TRBJ1-5; a weak D match, TRBD1 (6 bases). V shed 6 bases and J shed 3 bases, with 12 bases lying between them. This CDR3 spans 14 amino acids. Per the germline V gene, CDR1 is ENHRY and CDR2 is SYGVKD. As DNA, the CDR3 is TGTGCCATCAGGGACGGGACAAACAATCAGCCCCAGCATTTT. Protein sequence: CAIRDGTNNQPQHF.

This clonotype was counted a few times. The gene calls are TRBV19 and TRBJ2-1; D is perhaps TRBD2 (5 bases). This CDR3 contains 16 residues. Trimming stripped 5 bases from V and 4 bases from J, with 18 bases between. Germline V gives CDR1 LNHDA, CDR2 SQIVND (reference sequence). Written as DNA, the CDR3 is TGTGCCAGTAGTGCCCTTTTAGCGAAGGTATACAATGAGCAGTTCTTC. This encodes CASSALLAKVYNEQFF.

V gene TRBV10-2 combines with J gene TRBJ2-7, with a tentative D call TRBD1 (6 bases). Trimming pared 0 bases from V and 5 bases from J, leaving 17 bases between. The CDR3 is 16 residues long. Germline-derived CDR1 and CDR2 are WSHSY and SAAADI. CDR3 in DNA: TGCGCCAGCAGTGAGTCTTGGGGGCCCCCTGGGGACGAGCAGTACTTC. Translation: CASSESWGPPGDEQYF.

This clonotype was counted once. The chain links TRBV5-1 to TRBJ2-5, with TRBD2 identical over 10 bases. In germline, CDR1 is SGHRS, CDR2 YFSETQ. This CDR3 has 16 amino acids. V gave up 2 bases and J gave up 6 bases; unmatched junction bases: 10. The CDR3 bases are TGCGCCAGCAGCTTCCTATCCGGGACTAGCGAAAAGACCCAGTACTTC. This codes for CASSFLSGTSEKTQYF.

The chain has TRBV10-2 and TRBJ2-3, with 9 positions matching TRBD1. Germline CDR1 is WSHSY and CDR2 is SAAADI. CDR3 length: 15 residues. The ends lost 9 bases at V and 5 bases at J; junction bases unmatched: 12. The CDR3 is CASNPGTGQRDTQYF. In DNA, the CDR3 is TGCGCCAGTAACCCAGGGACAGGGCAACGAGATACGCAGTATTTT.

The genes are TRBV5-1 and TRBJ2-7, with D possibly TRBD2 on 6 matching bases. Germline V gene data show CDR1 as SGHRS and CDR2 as YFSETQ. There are 13 residues in the CDR3. With 4 bases removed from V and 4 bases from J, the gap between germline ends came to 12 bases. CDR3 region: CASSEFGGYEQYF. In DNA form, the CDR3 reads TGCGCCAGCAGCGAATTCGGGGGTTACGAGCAGTACTTC.